This entry features one T cell receptor beta chain sequence. The antigen is unknown. This sample was included in a study of CD8 T cells in Susac syndrome. Turning to the study itself: Active disease was present in about 6 of the sequenced Susac syndrome patients, whereas eight or nine of them were in remission. General study points: In total CD8+ repertoires, roughly 17 Susac-specific public clones were found, and a few in CD8+ TEMRA repertoires.

Looked up from germline, CDR1 is SGDLS and CDR2 is YYNGEE. This CDR3 region has 15 residues. Trimming took 4 bases from V and 5 from J; bases not matched to a gene: 3. RNA, at roughly 0.5 to 1 ug, was reverse transcribed with random hexamers. An immunoSEQ multiplex PCR amplified TCR beta CDR3 over 54 Vbeta and 13 Jbeta. Each CDR3 protein is one row after TCRdb ran MiXCR on the immunoSEQ multiplex PCR reads. This table holds under 70,000 distinct CDR3 sequences, 95% found once. The sequence came from a human donor with Susac syndrome. This chain connects TRBV9 to TRBJ2-1; 13 bases map to TRBD2. Sequences were obtained from CD8+ T cells from PBMCs. The CDR3 region is CASSPGTSGDNEQFF. CDR3 nucleotides: TGTGCCAGCAGCCCTGGGACTAGCGGGGACAATGAGCAGTTCTTC.